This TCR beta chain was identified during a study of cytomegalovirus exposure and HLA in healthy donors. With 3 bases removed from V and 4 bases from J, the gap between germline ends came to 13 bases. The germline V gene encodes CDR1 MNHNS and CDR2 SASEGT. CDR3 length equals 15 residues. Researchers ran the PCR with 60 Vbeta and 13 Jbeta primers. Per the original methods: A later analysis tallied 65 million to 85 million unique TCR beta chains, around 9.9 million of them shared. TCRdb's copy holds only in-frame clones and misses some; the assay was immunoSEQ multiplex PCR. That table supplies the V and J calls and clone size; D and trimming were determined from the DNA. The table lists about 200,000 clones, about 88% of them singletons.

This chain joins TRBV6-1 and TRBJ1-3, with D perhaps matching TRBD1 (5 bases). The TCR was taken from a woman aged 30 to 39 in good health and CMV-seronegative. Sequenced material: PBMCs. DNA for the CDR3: TGTGCCAGCAGTGACCCACGGACAAGCGGAAACACCATATATTTT. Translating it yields CASSDPRTSGNTIYF.